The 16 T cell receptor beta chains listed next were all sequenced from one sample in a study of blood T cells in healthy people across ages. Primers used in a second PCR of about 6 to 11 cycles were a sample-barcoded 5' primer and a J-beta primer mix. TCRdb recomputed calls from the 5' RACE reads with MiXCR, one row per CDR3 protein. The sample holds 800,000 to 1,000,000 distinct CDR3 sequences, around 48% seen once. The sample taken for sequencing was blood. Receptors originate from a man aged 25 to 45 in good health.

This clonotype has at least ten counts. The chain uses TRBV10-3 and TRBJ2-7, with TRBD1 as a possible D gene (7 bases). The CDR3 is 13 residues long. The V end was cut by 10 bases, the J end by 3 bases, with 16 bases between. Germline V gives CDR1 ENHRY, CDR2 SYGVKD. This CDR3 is CATFRQGGYEQYF. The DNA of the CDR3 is TGTGCCACCTTTCGACAGGGAGGCTACGAGCAGTACTTC.

The CDR3 DNA reads TGTGCCAGCACCCCGGGACCACACACAGATACGCAGTATTTT. Translating gives CASTPGPHTDTQYF. The chain links TRBV9 to TRBJ2-3; perhaps D is TRBD1 or TRBD2 (5 bases each). The CDR3 is 14 residues long. The germline V gene encodes CDR1 SGDLS and CDR2 YYNGEE. V was cut by 6 bases and J by 2 bases, with 13 bases left in between.

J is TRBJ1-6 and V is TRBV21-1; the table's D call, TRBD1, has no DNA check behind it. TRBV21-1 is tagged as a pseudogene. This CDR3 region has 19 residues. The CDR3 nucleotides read TGTGCCAGCAGCAAAAAAGGGGTCGGGGGAAGCTCCTATAATTCACCCCTCCACTTT. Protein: CASSKKGVGGSSYNSPLHF.

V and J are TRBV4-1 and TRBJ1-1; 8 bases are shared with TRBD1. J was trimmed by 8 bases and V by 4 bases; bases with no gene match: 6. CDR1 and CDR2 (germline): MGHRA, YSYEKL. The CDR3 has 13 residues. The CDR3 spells CASSPGQALEAFF. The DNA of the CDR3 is TGCGCCAGCAGCCCGGGACAGGCGCTCGAAGCTTTCTTT.

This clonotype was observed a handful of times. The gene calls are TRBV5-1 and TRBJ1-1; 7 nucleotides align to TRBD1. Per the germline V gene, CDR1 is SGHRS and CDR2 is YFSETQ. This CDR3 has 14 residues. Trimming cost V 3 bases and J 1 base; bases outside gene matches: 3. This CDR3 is CASSSGQENTEAFF. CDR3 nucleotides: TGCGCCAGCAGCTCCGGACAGGAGAACACTGAAGCTTTCTTT.

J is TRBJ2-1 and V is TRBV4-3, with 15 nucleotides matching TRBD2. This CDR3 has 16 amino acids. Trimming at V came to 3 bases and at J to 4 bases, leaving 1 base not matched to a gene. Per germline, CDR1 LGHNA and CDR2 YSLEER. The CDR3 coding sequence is TGCGCCAGCAGCCAGGGACTAGCGGGGGGTTACAATGAGCAGTTCTTC. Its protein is CASSQGLAGGYNEQFF.

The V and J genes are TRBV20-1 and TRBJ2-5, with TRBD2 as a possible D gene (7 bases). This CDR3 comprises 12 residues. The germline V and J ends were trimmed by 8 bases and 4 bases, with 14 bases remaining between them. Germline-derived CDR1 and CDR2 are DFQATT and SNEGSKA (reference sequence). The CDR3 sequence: CSLPGGLETQYF. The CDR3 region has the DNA TGCAGTCTTCCCGGGGGGCTAGAGACCCAGTACTTC.

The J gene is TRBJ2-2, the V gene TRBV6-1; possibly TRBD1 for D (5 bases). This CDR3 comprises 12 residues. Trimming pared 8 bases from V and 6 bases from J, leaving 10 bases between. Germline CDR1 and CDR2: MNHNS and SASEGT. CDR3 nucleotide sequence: TGTGCCAGCTTGACAGAATCCGGGGAGCTGTTTTTT. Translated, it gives CASLTESGELFF.

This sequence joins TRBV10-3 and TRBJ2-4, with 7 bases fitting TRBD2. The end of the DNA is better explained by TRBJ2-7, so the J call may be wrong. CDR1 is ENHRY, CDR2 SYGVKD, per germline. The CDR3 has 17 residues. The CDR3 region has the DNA TGTGCCATCACGGGGGGTGGAGCGCTACAAAGTGGGTACGAGCAGTACTTC. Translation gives CAITGGGALQSGYEQYF.

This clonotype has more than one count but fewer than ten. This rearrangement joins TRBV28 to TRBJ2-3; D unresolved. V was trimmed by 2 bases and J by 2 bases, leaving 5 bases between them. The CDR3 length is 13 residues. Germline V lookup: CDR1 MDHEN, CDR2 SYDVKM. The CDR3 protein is CASSLRTTDTQYF. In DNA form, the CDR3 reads TGTGCCAGCAGTTTACGGACCACAGATACGCAGTATTTT.

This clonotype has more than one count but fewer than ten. Written as DNA, the CDR3 is TGCAGTGCTGGGACAGGAGGCCAAGAGACCCAGTACTTC. Residues: CSAGTGGQETQYF. The chain couples TRBV20-1 to TRBJ2-5, with 8 bases fitting TRBD1. The germline gives CDR1 DFQATT, CDR2 SNEGSKA (reference sequence). V gave up 5 bases and J gave up 1 base; unmatched junction bases: 3. The CDR3 is 13 residues long.

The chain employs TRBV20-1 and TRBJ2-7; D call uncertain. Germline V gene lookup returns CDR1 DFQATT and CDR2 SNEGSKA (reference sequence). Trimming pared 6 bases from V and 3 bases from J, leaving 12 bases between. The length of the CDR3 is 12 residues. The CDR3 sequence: CSAQHRFYEQYF. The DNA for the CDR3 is TGCAGTGCCCAGCACCGATTCTACGAGCAGTACTTC.

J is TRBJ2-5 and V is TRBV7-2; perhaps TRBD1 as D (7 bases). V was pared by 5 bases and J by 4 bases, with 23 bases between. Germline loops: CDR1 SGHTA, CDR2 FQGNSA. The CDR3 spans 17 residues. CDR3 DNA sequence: TGTGCCAGCAGCCTGCCCCCTTCAGGGGGGCGCAGAGAGACCCAGTACTTC. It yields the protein CASSLPPSGGRRETQYF.

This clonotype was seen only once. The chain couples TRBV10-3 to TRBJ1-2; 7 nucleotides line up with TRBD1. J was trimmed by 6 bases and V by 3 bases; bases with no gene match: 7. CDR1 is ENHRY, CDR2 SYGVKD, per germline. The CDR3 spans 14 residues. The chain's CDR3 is CAISDPTGKDGYTF. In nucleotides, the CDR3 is TGTGCCATCAGTGATCCGACAGGGAAGGATGGCTACACCTTC.

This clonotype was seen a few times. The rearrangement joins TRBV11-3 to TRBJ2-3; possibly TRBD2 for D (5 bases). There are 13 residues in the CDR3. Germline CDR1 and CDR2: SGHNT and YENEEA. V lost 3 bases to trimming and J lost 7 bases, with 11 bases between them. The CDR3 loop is CASSLLALNTQYF. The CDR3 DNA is TGTGCCAGCAGCTTGCTAGCCCTCAATACGCAGTATTTT.

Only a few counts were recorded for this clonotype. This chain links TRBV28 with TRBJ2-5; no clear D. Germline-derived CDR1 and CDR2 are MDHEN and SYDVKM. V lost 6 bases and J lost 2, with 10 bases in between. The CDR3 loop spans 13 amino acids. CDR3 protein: CASSREVQETQYF. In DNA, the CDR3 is TGTGCCAGCAGCAGAGAGGTGCAAGAGACCCAGTACTTC.